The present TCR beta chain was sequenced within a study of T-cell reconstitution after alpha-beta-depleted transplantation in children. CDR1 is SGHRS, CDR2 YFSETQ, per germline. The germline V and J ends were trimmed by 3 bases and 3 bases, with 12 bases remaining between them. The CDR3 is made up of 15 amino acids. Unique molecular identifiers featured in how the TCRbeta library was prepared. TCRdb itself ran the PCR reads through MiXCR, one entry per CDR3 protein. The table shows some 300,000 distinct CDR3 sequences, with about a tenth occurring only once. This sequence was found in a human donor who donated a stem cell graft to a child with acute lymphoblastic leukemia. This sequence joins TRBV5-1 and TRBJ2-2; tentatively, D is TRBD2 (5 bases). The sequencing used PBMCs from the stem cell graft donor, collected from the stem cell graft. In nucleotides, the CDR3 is TGCGCCAGCAGCTGGACCCCCGGGGACACCGGGGAGCTGTTTTTT. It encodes CASSWTPGDTGELFF.